The TCR beta chain described here comes from a study of blood T cells in healthy people across ages. Then a second PCR, running about 7 to 11 cycles, was carried out with a sample-barcoded 5' primer and a J-beta primer mix. A template-switch adaptor that had 12 random nucleotides put a tag on each cDNA molecule. TCRdb re-derived calls from the 5' RACE reads in MiXCR, one entry per CDR3 protein. The sample shows over 500,000 distinct CDR3 sequences, around 52% of them seen only once. Peripheral blood from each donor was collected in a volume of roughly 9.2 milliliters. Study-wide findings and caveats: Estimates based on one million T cells were treated as lower bounds. Donors of long life had a larger count of naive CD4+ cells and greater diversity than aged donors.

Points on this clonotype: Its antigen is unknown.

Trimming removed 7 bases from V and 6 bases from J; junction bases left unmatched: 4. The CDR3 has 11 amino acids. Germline V CDR1 and CDR2: DFQATT, SNEGSKA (reference sequence). The sequence came from a woman of 80 years or more in good health. Sequenced sample: blood. The chain recombines TRBV20-1 with TRBJ2-5; 8 positions match TRBD2. The CDR3 coding sequence is TGCAGTGGGACTAGCCCCCAGACCCAGTACTTC. Translated: CSGTSPQTQYF.